The entry below describes one T cell receptor beta chain. Compared with germline, one end of the junction differs, possibly owing to a read error. Germline lookup yields CDR1 MNHNS and CDR2 SASEGT. The CDR3 spans 14 residues. The data stem from a study of blood T cell repertoires in COVID-19. The method was immunoSEQ multiplex PCR; TCRdb's version includes in-frame clones alone and lacks a portion of them. The data hold about 92,000 clones, with over 80% observed a single time. Sequencing used peripheral blood. The sequence was obtained from a human donor with active COVID-19. The donor label of this sample is uncertain. V is TRBV6-1 and J is TRBJ1-3; 8 bases line up with TRBD1. CDR3 region: CASSEGQALFRGAF. CDR3 DNA sequence: TGTGCCAGCAGTGAGGGACAGGCTTTATTCCGGGGTGCGTTT.